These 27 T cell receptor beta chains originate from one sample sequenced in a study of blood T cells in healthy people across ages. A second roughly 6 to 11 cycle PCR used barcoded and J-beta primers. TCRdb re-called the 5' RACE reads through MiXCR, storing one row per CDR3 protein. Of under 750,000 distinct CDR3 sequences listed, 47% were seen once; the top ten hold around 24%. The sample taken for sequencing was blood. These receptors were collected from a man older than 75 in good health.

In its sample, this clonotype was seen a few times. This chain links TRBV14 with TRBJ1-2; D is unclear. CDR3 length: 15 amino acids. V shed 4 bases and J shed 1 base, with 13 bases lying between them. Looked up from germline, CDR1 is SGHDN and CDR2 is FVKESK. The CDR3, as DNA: TGTGCCAGCAGCCCTCCAGGCTGGGATAACTATGGCTACACCTTC. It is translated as CASSPPGWDNYGYTF.

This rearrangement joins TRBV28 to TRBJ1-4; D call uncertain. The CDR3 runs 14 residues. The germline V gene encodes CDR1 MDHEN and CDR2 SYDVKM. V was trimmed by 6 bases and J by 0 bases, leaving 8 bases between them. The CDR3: CASRTVTTNEKLFF. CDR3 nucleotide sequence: TGTGCCAGCAGGACCGTTACAACTAATGAAAAACTGTTTTTT.

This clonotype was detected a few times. The CDR3, as DNA: TGTGCCAGCAGCTATCAACCGGGACTGGGCCCCTCCGAGCAGTACTTC. This translates into CASSYQPGLGPSEQYF. This chain links TRBV7-2 with TRBJ2-7, with TRBD2 as a possible D gene (6 bases). The CDR3 is 16 residues long. Germline CDR1 is SGHTA and CDR2 is FQGNSA. The V and J ends lost 4 bases and 6 bases respectively, with 22 bases between them.

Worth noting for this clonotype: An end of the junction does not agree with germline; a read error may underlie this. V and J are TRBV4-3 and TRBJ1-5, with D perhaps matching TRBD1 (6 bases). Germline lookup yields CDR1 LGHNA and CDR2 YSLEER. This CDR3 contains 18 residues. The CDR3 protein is CASRQERIVGGLNQPQHF. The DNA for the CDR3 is TGCGCCAGCAGGCAAGAAAGGATCGTTGGGGGGCTGAATCAGCCCCAGCATTTT.

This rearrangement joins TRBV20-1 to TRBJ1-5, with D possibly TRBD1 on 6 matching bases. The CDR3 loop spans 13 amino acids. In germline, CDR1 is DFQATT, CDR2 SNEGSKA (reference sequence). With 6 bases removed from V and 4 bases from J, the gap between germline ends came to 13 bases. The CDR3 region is CSALRTVNQPQHF. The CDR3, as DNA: TGCAGTGCATTGAGGACAGTAAATCAGCCCCAGCATTTT.

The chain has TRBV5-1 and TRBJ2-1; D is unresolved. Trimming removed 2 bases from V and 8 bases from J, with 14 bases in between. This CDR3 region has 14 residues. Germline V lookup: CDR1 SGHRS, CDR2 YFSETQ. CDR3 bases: TGCGCCAGCAGCTTAGGGCCCCAGGTCGATGAGCAGTTCTTC. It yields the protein CASSLGPQVDEQFF. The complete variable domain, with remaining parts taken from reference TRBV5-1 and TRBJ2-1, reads KAGVTQTPRYLIKTRGQQVTLSCSPISGHRSVSWYQQTPGQGLQFLFEYFSETQRNKGNFPGRFSGRQFSNSRSEMNVSTLELGDSALYLCASSLGPQVDEQFFGPGTRLTVL.

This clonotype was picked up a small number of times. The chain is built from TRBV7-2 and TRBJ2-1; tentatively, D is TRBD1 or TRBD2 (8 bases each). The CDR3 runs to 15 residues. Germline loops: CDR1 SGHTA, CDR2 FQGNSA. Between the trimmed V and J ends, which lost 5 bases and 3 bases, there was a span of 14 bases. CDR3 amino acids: CASSAGGQVYNEQFF. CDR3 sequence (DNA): TGTGCCAGCAGCGCGGGGGGACAGGTCTACAATGAGCAGTTCTTC.

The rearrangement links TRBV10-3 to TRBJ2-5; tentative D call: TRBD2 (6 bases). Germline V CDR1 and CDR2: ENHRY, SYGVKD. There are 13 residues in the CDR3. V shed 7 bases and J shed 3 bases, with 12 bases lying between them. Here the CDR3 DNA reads TGTGCCATCAAAGGCGGGATGGAAGAGACCCAGTACTTC. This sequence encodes CAIKGGMEETQYF.

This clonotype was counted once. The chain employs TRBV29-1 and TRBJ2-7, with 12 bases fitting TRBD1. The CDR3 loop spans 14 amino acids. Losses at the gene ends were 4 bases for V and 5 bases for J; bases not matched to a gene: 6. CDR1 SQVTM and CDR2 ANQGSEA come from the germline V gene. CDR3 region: CSVGGQGAKHEQYF. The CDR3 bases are TGCAGCGTTGGGGGACAGGGGGCTAAGCACGAGCAGTACTTC.

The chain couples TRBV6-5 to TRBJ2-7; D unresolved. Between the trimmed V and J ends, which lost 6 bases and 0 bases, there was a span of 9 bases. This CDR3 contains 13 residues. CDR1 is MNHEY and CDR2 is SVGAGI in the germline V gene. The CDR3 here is CASRLTFSYEQYF. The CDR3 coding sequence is TGTGCCAGCAGGCTGACTTTCTCCTACGAGCAGTACTTC.

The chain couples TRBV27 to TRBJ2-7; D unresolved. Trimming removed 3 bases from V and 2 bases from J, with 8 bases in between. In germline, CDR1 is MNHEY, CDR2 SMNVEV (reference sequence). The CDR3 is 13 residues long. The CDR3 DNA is TGTGCCAGCAGTTTCCAGGTAGCCTACGAGCAGTACTTC. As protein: CASSFQVAYEQYF.

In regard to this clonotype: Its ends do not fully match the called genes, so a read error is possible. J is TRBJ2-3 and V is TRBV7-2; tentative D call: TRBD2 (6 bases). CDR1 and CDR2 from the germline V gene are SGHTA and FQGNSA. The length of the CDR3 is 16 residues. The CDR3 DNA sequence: TGTGCCTGCAGCTCATTCGGGACTCCCCAGACAGATACGCAGTATTTT. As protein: CACSSFGTPQTDTQYF.

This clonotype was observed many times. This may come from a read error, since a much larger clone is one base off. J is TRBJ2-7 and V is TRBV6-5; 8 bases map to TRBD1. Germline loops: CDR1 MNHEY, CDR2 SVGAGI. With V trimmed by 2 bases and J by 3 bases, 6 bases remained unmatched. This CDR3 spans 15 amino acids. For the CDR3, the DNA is TGTGCCAGCAGTTACGTCCCAGGGGGCAACTACGAGCAGTACTTC. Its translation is CASSYVPGGNYEQYF.

The CDR3 loop is CASSSGQGEQYF. In DNA form, the CDR3 reads TGTGCCAGCAGCAGTGGGCAGGGCGAGCAGTACTTC. The rearrangement links TRBV9 to TRBJ2-5; weak D call: TRBD1 (5 bases). The J call may not be correct, given that the DNA end is closer to TRBJ2-7. The CDR3 is made up of 12 amino acids. Germline CDR1 SGDLS, CDR2 YYNGEE.

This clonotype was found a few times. CDR3 sequence reads: CASSLAGPRETQYF. The CDR3 DNA reads as TGTGCCAGCAGTTTAGCGGGGCCTCGGGAGACCCAGTACTTC. This chain joins TRBV28 and TRBJ2-5, with a tentative D call TRBD2 (6 bases). The germline V and J ends were trimmed by 2 bases and 5 bases, with 12 bases remaining between them. The CDR3 totals 14 residues. CDR1 is MDHEN and CDR2 is SYDVKM in the germline V gene.

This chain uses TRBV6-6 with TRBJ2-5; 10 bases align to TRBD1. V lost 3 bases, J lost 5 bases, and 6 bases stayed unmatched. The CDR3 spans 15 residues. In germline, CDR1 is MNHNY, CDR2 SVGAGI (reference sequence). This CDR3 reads CASSYGDRGVETQYF. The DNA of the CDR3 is TGTGCCAGCAGTTATGGGGACAGGGGAGTCGAGACCCAGTACTTC.

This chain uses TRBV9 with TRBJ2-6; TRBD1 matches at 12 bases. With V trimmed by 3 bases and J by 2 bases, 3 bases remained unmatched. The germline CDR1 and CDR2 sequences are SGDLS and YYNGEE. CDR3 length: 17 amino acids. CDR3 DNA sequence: TGTGCCAGCAGCGCCGGGACAGGGGGCACTGGGGCCAACGTCCTGACTTTC. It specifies CASSAGTGGTGANVLTF.

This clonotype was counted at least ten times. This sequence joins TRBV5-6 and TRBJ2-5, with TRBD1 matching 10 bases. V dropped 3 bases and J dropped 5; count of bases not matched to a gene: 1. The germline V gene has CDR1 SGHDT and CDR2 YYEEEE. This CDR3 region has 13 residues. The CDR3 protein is CASSSDRGETQYF. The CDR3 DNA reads TGTGCCAGCAGCTCGGACAGGGGGGAGACCCAGTACTTC.

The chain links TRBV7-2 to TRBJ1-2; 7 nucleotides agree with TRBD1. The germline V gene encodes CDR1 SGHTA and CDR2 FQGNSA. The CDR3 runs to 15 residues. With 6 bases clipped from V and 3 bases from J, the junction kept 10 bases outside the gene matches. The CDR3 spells CASSPRGQADYGYTF. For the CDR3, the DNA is TGTGCCAGCAGTCCACGAGGACAGGCTGACTATGGCTACACCTTC.

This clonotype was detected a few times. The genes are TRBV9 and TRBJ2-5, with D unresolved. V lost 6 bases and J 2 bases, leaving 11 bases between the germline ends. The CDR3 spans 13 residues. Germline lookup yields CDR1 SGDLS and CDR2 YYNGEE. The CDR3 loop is CASTEGCQETQYF. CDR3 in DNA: TGTGCCAGCACCGAAGGGTGTCAAGAGACCCAGTACTTC. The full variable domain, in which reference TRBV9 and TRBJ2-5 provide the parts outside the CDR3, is DSGVTQTPKHLITATGQRVTLRCSPRSGDLSVYWYQQSLDQGLQFLIQYYNGEERAKGNILERFSAQQFPDLHSELNLSSLELGDSALYFCASTEGCQETQYFGPGTRLLVL.

DNA for the CDR3: TGCAGTGCTAGCTATAGCGGGGGGGCCGGTGAGACCCAGTACTTC. This gives the protein CSASYSGGAGETQYF. This chain uses TRBV20-1 with TRBJ2-5, with 11 bases lining up with TRBD2. Germline trimming cut 3 bases from V and 5 bases from J; bases unmatched to any gene: 8. This CDR3 spans 15 amino acids. The germline CDR1 and CDR2 sequences are DFQATT and SNEGSKA (reference sequence).

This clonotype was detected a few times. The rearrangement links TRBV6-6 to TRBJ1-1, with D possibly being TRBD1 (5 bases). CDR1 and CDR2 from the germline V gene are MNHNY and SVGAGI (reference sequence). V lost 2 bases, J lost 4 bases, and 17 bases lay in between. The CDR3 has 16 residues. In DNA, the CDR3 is TGTGCCAGCAGTTACGTGGCAGGGCGTTGGGGCACTGAAGCTTTCTTT. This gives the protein CASSYVAGRWGTEAFF.

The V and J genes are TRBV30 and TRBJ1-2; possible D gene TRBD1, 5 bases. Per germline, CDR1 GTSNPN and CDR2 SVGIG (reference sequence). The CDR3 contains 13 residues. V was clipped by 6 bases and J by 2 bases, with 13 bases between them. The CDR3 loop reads CACNTGPNYGYTF. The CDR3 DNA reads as TGTGCCTGCAACACGGGACCGAACTATGGCTACACCTTC.

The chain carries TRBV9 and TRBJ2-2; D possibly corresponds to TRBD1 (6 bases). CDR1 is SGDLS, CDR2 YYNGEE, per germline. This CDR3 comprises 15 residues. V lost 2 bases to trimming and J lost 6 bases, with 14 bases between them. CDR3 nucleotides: TGTGCCAGCAGCGTCGGGCCCCCAGGGGCCGGGGAGCTGTTTTTT. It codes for CASSVGPPGAGELFF. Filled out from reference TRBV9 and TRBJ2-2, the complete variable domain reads DSGVTQTPKHLITATGQRVTLRCSPRSGDLSVYWYQQSLDQGLQFLIQYYNGEERAKGNILERFSAQQFPDLHSELNLSSLELGDSALYFCASSVGPPGAGELFFGEGSRLTVL.

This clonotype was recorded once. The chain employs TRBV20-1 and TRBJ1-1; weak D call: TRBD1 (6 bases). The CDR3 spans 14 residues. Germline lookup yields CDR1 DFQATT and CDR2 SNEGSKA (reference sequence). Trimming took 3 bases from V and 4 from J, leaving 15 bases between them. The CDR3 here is CSARGGGPVTEAFF. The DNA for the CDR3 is TGCAGTGCTAGGGGTGGGGGCCCGGTCACTGAAGCTTTCTTT.

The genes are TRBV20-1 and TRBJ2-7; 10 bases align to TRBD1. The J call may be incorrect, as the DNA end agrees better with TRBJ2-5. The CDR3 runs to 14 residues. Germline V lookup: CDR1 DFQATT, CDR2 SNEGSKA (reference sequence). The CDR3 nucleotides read TGCAGTGCTAGAAGGGACAGGGGCCAGGAGACCCAGTACTTC. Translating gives CSARRDRGQETQYF.

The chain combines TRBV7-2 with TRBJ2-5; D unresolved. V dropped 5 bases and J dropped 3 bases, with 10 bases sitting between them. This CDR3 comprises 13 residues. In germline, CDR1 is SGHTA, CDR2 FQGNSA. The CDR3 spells CASSPRWEETQYF. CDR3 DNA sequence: TGTGCCAGCAGCCCCCGATGGGAAGAGACCCAGTACTTC.